These T cell receptor beta chains were read from a single sample in a study of tumor-infiltrating lymphocytes in primary liver carcinoma. MiXCR was run by TCRdb on the multiplex PCR reads, yielding one entry per CDR3 protein. The sample lists fewer than 75,000 distinct CDR3 sequences, 71% occurring once. Source material: liver tumor tissue from sampling region 4. These receptors originate from a man aged 40-49 years with primary liver carcinoma and hepatitis B virus infection. CDR3s include the opening cysteine and the closing phenylalanine or tryptophan.

>TRBJ2-5|TRBV20-1
CSAIRDGGFSAQYF
>TRBJ2-3|TRBV11-2
CASSYQLAGGVPDTQYF
>TRBJ1-2|TRBV11-1
CASSLGNQGLYGYTF
>TRBJ1-1|TRBV6-2/TRBV6-3
CASSYPQLNTEASF
>TRBJ2-3|TRBV19
CASRNQAGGLSDTQCF
>TRBJ2-1|TRBV7-8
CVNSSLGTGGSYDEQFF
>TRBJ2-6|TRBV11-3
CGSSSTAHSGANALTF
>TRBJ1-2|TRBV4-1
CDSSQGGRNYGCTF
>TRBJ2-2|TRBV7-8
CASSLVRSANTRGLFF
>TRBJ2-7|TRBV12-3/TRBV12-4
CANSMGTGGSYEHYF
>TRBJ1-1|TRBV28
CASSARREQFTEAFF
>TRBJ2-2|TRBV6-5
CVSRLTCVHTGELFF
>TRBJ1-1|TRBV14
CASSRDSRDRSEALF
>TRBJ2-3|TRBV11-2
CASETEYTATDTQYF
>TRBJ1-2|TRBV29-1
CNVIQGNGYTF
>TRBJ2-3|TRBV5-1
CANSLDGSTTNTQYF
>TRBJ2-2|TRBV12-3/TRBV12-4
CASSLRGGRITGELFF
>TRBJ2-2|TRBV11-2
CACSLTGTGELFF
>TRBJ2-2|TRBV11-2
CASSFGGANTGELFF
>TRBJ1-1|TRBV6-2/TRBV6-3
CASSYSRVNTEAFF
>TRBJ1-1|TRBV6-1
CASRGRSMNSEAFF
>TRBJ2-7|TRBV6-6
CVSSYGTGDRGRYF
>TRBJ1-6|TRBV6-1
CASTEGESVSTLHF
>TRBJ2-7|TRBV4-3
CASSPNTWPYEQYF
>TRBJ2-7|TRBV7-9
CASTPGAAYEQYF
>TRBJ1-4|TRBV4-1
CASSQDRSRGGEKLLF
>TRBJ2-4|TRBV7-9
CASGDRGLNF
>TRBJ2-5|TRBV28
CASSSGQGTETQYF
>TRBJ2-7|TRBV6-1
CASRDLNGTSYEQYF
>TRBJ2-1|TRBV4-1
CASSQAVGPPYSEQFF
>TRBJ2-7|TRBV29-1
CSAGATYEQYF
>TRBJ2-7|TRBV5-6
CANSLGAAEQYF
>TRBJ2-5|TRBV6-1
CASSWGPEVTQYF
>TRBJ2-5|TRBV5-5
CASRSDMGTSGSETQYF
>TRBJ2-2|TRBV24-1
CATSLSPGELFF